These 23 T cell receptor beta chains were all obtained from the same sample, sequenced in a study of blood T cells in healthy people across ages. Together with a sample-barcoded 5' primer, a J-beta primer mix was included in a second PCR lasting about 6 to 11 cycles. TCRdb reprocessed the 5' RACE reads via MiXCR and lists one record per CDR3 protein. The table shows around 1,500,000 distinct CDR3 sequences, with 42% occurring only once. Sequencing input: blood. The origin of the receptors is a woman under 30 in good health.

The genes are TRBV3-1 and TRBJ1-2; D might be TRBD1 (5 bases). Germline V gene lookup returns CDR1 LGHDT and CDR2 YNNKEL (reference sequence). V was clipped by 1 base and J by 4 bases, with 28 bases between them. CDR3 length equals 20 residues. DNA for the CDR3: TGTGCCAGCAGCCAAGTATTCGACGGTCGTCGGCCAGGGCCTATCTATGGCTACACCTTC. Amino acid sequence: CASSQVFDGRRPGPIYGYTF.

This clonotype showed up just a few times. This rearrangement joins TRBV21-1 to TRBJ2-5; TRBD1, the table's D call, lacks a check against the DNA. TRBV21-1 constitutes a pseudogene. This CDR3 region has 16 residues. The CDR3 DNA follows: TGTGCCAGCAGCAGATTTAGCAGGGGGCTACGGGAGACCCAGTACTTC. It translates to CASSRFSRGLRETQYF.

This clonotype was seen a few times. V is TRBV27 and J is TRBJ1-2, with no clear D. The germline V gene has CDR1 MNHEY and CDR2 SMNVEV (reference sequence). This CDR3 is built from 15 residues. Trimming stripped 0 bases from V and 8 bases from J, with 16 bases between. In DNA form, the CDR3 reads TGTGCCAGCAGTTTATCGATCCCCCCAGTTGCGGGCTACACCTTC. Translated: CASSLSIPPVAGYTF.

This clonotype was detected only a few times. The gene calls are TRBV6-1 and TRBJ2-1; 14 nucleotides agree with TRBD2. From germline, CDR1 is MNHNS and CDR2 SASEGT. V lost 4 bases and J lost 8; bases outside the gene matches: 7. This CDR3 contains 16 residues. The CDR3 DNA reads TGTGCCAGCAGTGGGGGACTAGCGGGAGTGATGGATGAGCAGTTCTTC. This codes for CASSGGLAGVMDEQFF.

This chain connects TRBV5-6 to TRBJ1-2; 7 positions match TRBD1. CDR1 is SGHDT, CDR2 YYEEEE, per germline. The J segment lost 8 bases and the V segment lost 4 bases, leaving 14 bases of the junction unmatched. The CDR3 extends over 15 amino acids. The CDR3 coding sequence is TGTGCCAGCAGCCAACCCCTAGACAGGGTTCGAGGCTACACCTTC. Translation gives CASSQPLDRVRGYTF.

This chain links TRBV27 with TRBJ1-2; TRBD1 matches 9 bases. This CDR3 has 16 residues. Germline CDR1 reads MNHEY; CDR2 reads SMNVEV (reference sequence). The junction had 9 bases not matched to a gene; V was cut back by 6 bases and J by 1 base. The CDR3 DNA is TGTGCCAGCAGGGCCGGGACAGGGCTGATTAACTATGGCTACACCTTC. It encodes CASRAGTGLINYGYTF.

The chain recombines TRBV7-2 with TRBJ2-3; TRBD1 agrees at 7 bases. This CDR3 has 15 residues. With 4 bases clipped from V and 4 bases from J, the junction kept 8 bases outside the gene matches. CDR1 and CDR2 from the germline V gene are SGHTA and FQGNSA. CDR3 DNA sequence: TGTGCCAGCAGCTCGACAGGGATCGGGGCAGATACGCAGTATTTT. Encoded protein: CASSSTGIGADTQYF.

The rearrangement joins TRBV20-1 to TRBJ1-2; unclear D gene. V lost 0 bases and J 5 bases, leaving 10 bases between the germline ends. Germline V gives CDR1 DFQATT, CDR2 SNEGSKA (reference sequence). The CDR3 covers 13 residues. CDR3 DNA sequence: TGCAGTGCTAGAGACGTACGGGCATATGGCTACACCTTC. Amino acids: CSARDVRAYGYTF.

The J gene is TRBJ2-7, the V gene TRBV20-1, with a possible D match to TRBD2 (5 bases). The J call is doubtful: the DNA matches TRBJ2-5 better. This CDR3 contains 15 residues. Germline values: CDR1 DFQATT, CDR2 SNEGSKA (reference sequence). CDR3 coding DNA: TGCAGTGCTAGAGATAGAACTAGGATTCAAGAGACCCAGTACTTC. It is translated as CSARDRTRIQETQYF.

This clonotype appeared many times. The chain has TRBV21-1 and TRBJ1-4; TRBD1 is the table's D call, not checked against the DNA. TRBV21-1 is described as a pseudogene. The CDR3 length is 14 residues. The CDR3 nucleotides are TGTGCCAGCAGCTACGGGACAGGGCGGGAAAAACTGTTTTTT. This sequence encodes CASSYGTGREKLFF.

The V gene is TRBV5-5, the J gene TRBJ2-1, with TRBD2 matching 9 bases. There are 16 residues in the CDR3. J was trimmed by 2 bases and V by 1 base; bases with no gene match: 4. Germline loops: CDR1 SGHKS, CDR2 YYEKEE (reference sequence). In DNA, the CDR3 is TGTGCCAGCAGCTTGCGTGTAGCGGGGGCCTACAATGAGCAGTTCTTC. Protein: CASSLRVAGAYNEQFF.

This rearrangement joins TRBV7-9 to TRBJ2-5; either TRBD1 or TRBD2 may supply D (5 bases each). The V end lost 3 bases, the J end lost 11 bases, and 13 bases lay between the germline ends. Germline V gives CDR1 SEHNR, CDR2 FQNEAQ (reference sequence). This CDR3 is built from 12 residues. CDR3: CASSFMLGEQYF. The CDR3 coding sequence is TGTGCCAGCAGCTTTATGTTGGGGGAGCAGTACTTC.

This clonotype was detected a few times. The chain has TRBV25-1 and TRBJ2-1; TRBD1 matches 7 bases. Germline V gives CDR1 MGHDK, CDR2 SYGVNS. With V trimmed by 5 bases and J by 0 bases, 1 base remained unmatched. The CDR3 consists of 14 residues. The CDR3 reads CASSRTGSYNEQFF. Here the CDR3 DNA reads TGTGCCAGCAGTCGGACAGGCTCCTACAATGAGCAGTTCTTC.

A few counts support this clonotype. This chain links TRBV7-9 with TRBJ1-5; the D is unclear. Deletions cut 5 bases from V and 10 bases from J, with 12 bases between. The CDR3 is 12 amino acids. From germline, CDR1 is SEHNR and CDR2 FQNEAQ (reference sequence). For the CDR3, the DNA is TGTGCCAGCAGCCCTACCGGTTTCCCCCAGCATTTT. Its protein product is CASSPTGFPQHF. The complete variable domain, with remaining parts taken from reference TRBV7-9 and TRBJ1-5, reads DTGVSQNPRHKITKRGQNVTFRCDPISEHNRLYWYRQTLGQGPEFLTYFQNEAQLEKSRLLSDRFSAERPKGSFSTLEIQRTEQGDSAMYLCASSPTGFPQHFGDGTRLSIL.

V is TRBV6-2 or TRBV6-3 and J is TRBJ2-5; D remains unclear. The germline gives CDR1 MNHEY, CDR2 SVGEGT. The CDR3 is 14 residues long. V lost 6 bases and J 0 bases, leaving 11 bases between the germline ends. This chain's CDR3 is CASRPTGYQETQYF. The CDR3 DNA follows: TGTGCCAGCAGACCGACTGGGTACCAAGAGACCCAGTACTTC.

There are a few counts of this clonotype. The chain joins TRBV6-6 to TRBJ2-2, with D unclear. The length of the CDR3 is 15 residues. Germline-derived CDR1 and CDR2 are MNHNY and SVGAGI (reference sequence). The V gene lost 6 bases and the J gene lost 1 base, with 12 bases spanning the gap. The CDR3 DNA reads as TGTGCCAGCAGCATCAGACCGGAGAACACCGGGGAGCTGTTTTTT. Residues: CASSIRPENTGELFF.

The sample holds a few counts of this clonotype. The CDR3 region has the DNA TGTGCCAGCAGTTTAGGGCTTGGGACAACAACTAATGAAAAACTGTTTTTT. Translating gives CASSLGLGTTTNEKLFF. V usage is TRBV12-3 or TRBV12-4 and J usage is TRBJ1-4, with D perhaps matching TRBD1 (6 bases). The CDR3 has 17 residues. V shed 1 base and J shed 0 bases, with 12 bases lying between them.

The genes are TRBV7-2 and TRBJ2-5; 7 nucleotides match TRBD2. Losses at the gene ends were 3 bases for V and 11 bases for J; bases not matched to a gene: 18. This CDR3 has 16 amino acids. In germline, CDR1 is SGHTA, CDR2 FQGNSA. CDR3 in amino acids: CASSLQAGTSCNEQYF. CDR3 nucleotides: TGTGCCAGCAGCTTGCAAGCGGGAACCTCCTGCAATGAGCAGTACTTC. The complete variable domain, with remaining parts taken from reference TRBV7-2 and TRBJ2-5, reads GAGVSQSPSNKVTEKGKDVELRCDPISGHTALYWYRQSLGQGLEFLIYFQGNSAPDKSGLPSDRFSAERTGGSVSTLTIQRTQQEDSAVYLCASSLQAGTSCNEQYFGPGTRLLVL.

The V and J genes are TRBV7-2 and TRBJ2-3, with D uncertain. With 5 bases removed from V and 4 bases from J, the gap between germline ends came to 13 bases. The V gene's germline CDR1 is SGHTA and CDR2 FQGNSA. The CDR3 has 14 amino acids. CDR3 residues: CASSALVSPDTQYF. As DNA, the CDR3 is TGTGCCAGCAGCGCGCTTGTTAGCCCAGATACGCAGTATTTT.

This clonotype was seen a few times. The chain uses TRBV2 and TRBJ1-4, with 7 bases aligning to TRBD1. With 4 bases clipped from V and 12 bases from J, the junction kept 11 bases outside the gene matches. This CDR3 spans 14 amino acids. CDR1 SNHLY and CDR2 FYNNEI come from the germline V gene. CDR3 protein: CASSGDSGAGELFF. The CDR3 nucleotides read TGTGCCAGCAGTGGGGACAGCGGGGCTGGGGAACTGTTTTTT.

The chain links TRBV27 to TRBJ1-1; D unresolved. V gave up 8 bases and J gave up 0 bases, with 13 bases separating them. This CDR3 has 14 amino acids. Germline values: CDR1 MNHEY, CDR2 SMNVEV (reference sequence). The CDR3 DNA is TGTGCCAGCTCCGGCGGGTTCATGAACACTGAAGCTTTCTTT. This codes for CASSGGFMNTEAFF.

This clonotype appeared many times. The chain recombines TRBV5-1 with TRBJ2-5; no clear D. The V gene's germline CDR1 is SGHRS and CDR2 YFSETQ. The CDR3 sequence is 14 residues long. Trimming stripped 2 bases from V and 2 bases from J, with 10 bases between. DNA for the CDR3: TGCGCCAGCAGCTTTACGGGCGGACAAGAGACCCAGTACTTC. Its protein product is CASSFTGGQETQYF.

V is TRBV6-6 and J is TRBJ2-7; D tentatively fits TRBD1 or TRBD2 (6 bases each). The CDR3 is 15 residues long. V was cut by 2 bases and J by 3 bases, with 14 bases left in between. Germline V lookup: CDR1 MNHNY, CDR2 SVGAGI (reference sequence). The CDR3 coding sequence is TGTGCCAGCAGTTACAGGGGGAGGAGTGGCTACGAGCAGTACTTC. Translating it yields CASSYRGRSGYEQYF.